This entry lists 10 T cell receptor beta chains sequenced from one sample in a study of blood T cell repertoires in COVID-19. Some clones are missing from TCRdb's copy, which holds only in-frame ones; the method was immunoSEQ multiplex PCR. The table lists just over 20,000 clones, approximately 84% of them singletons. Material: peripheral blood. The origin of the receptors is a man aged 50 to 59 with active COVID-19.

The chain links TRBV27 to TRBJ2-2, with TRBD1 matching over 9 bases. This CDR3 spans 16 amino acids. V dropped 0 bases and J dropped 4; count of bases not matched to a gene: 3. CDR1 and CDR2 from the germline V gene are MNHEY and SMNVEV (reference sequence). The CDR3 sequence is CASSLSGQGGTGELFF. The CDR3 DNA sequence: TGTGCCAGCAGTTTATCGGGACAGGGCGGCACCGGGGAGCTGTTTTTT.

This clone was seen a few times. The V call is TRBV12-3 or TRBV12-4, the J call TRBJ1-2; a weak D match, TRBD1 (6 bases). The CDR3 runs to 12 residues. The V end lost 6 bases, the J end lost 9 bases, and 14 bases lay between the germline ends. The CDR3 bases are TGTGCCAGCAGCCCAACAGGGTTGAGCTACACCTTC. As protein: CASSPTGLSYTF.

V is TRBV30 and J is TRBJ1-6; no definite D call. Trimming took 3 bases from V and 6 from J, leaving 15 bases between them. The length of the CDR3 is 15 residues. Germline CDR1 reads GTSNPN; CDR2 reads SVGIG (reference sequence). CDR3 sequence (DNA): TGTGCCTGGAGGGGCCTCGGGAAAACTAATTCACCCCTCCACTTT. Protein product: CAWRGLGKTNSPLHF.

The V call is TRBV24-1, the J call TRBJ1-4; 8 bases agree with TRBD1. Trimming removed 2 bases from V and 0 bases from J; junction bases left unmatched: 7. CDR1 is KGHDR and CDR2 is SFDVKD in the germline V gene. The CDR3 is 18 residues long. CDR3 coding DNA: TGTGCCACCAGTGATTCCGGGACAGGCGCTGCAACTAATGAAAAACTGTTTTTT. This translates into CATSDSGTGAATNEKLFF.

The chain links TRBV7-2 to TRBJ2-5, with 13 bases identical to TRBD2. V dropped 4 bases and J dropped 1; count of bases not matched to a gene: 3. The CDR3 runs to 16 residues. The germline gives CDR1 SGHTA, CDR2 FQGNSA. Written as DNA, the CDR3 is TGTGCCAGCAGCTGGCGACTAGCGGGGGGCCAAGAGACCCAGTACTTC. The encoded protein is CASSWRLAGGQETQYF.

V and J are TRBV10-2 and TRBJ2-3, with D maybe TRBD2 (6 bases). There are 14 residues in the CDR3. V was pared by 8 bases and J by 2 bases, with 14 bases between. Germline V CDR1 and CDR2: WSHSY, SAAADI. CDR3 residues: CASGAGTSTDTQYF. CDR3 in DNA: TGCGCCAGCGGCGCCGGGACTTCCACAGATACGCAGTATTTT.

This chain uses TRBV24-1 with TRBJ1-2, with 8 bases that match TRBD1. Germline trimming cut 9 bases from V and 12 bases from J; bases unmatched to any gene: 8. This CDR3 spans 11 amino acids. CDR1 and CDR2 from the germline V gene are KGHDR and SFDVKD. CDR3 sequence: CATFGQGPNTF. For the CDR3, the DNA is TGTGCCACCTTCGGACAGGGTCCTAACACCTTC.

The chain links TRBV7-3 to TRBJ2-1; 11 bases are shared with TRBD2. CDR3 length: 15 amino acids. Germline CDR1 and CDR2: SGHTA and FQGTGA. V trimming: 4 bases; J trimming: 4 bases; junction bases outside the gene matches: 3. CDR3 nucleotides: TGTGCCAGCAGCTACCTAGCGGGGGGATACAATGAGCAGTTCTTC. Amino acids: CASSYLAGGYNEQFF.

J is TRBJ2-2 and V is TRBV4-1, with 9 bases lining up with TRBD1. Germline V gene sequence: CDR1 MGHRA, CDR2 YSYEKL. V gave up 2 bases and J gave up 6 bases; unmatched junction bases: 4. This CDR3 is built from 15 residues. The CDR3 region has the DNA TGCGCCAGCAGCCAACCGGGACAGGGAGCCGGGGAGCTGTTTTTT. Its protein product is CASSQPGQGAGELFF.

The rearrangement uses TRBV5-1 and TRBJ2-1; possible D gene TRBD2, 6 bases. The CDR3 runs 15 residues. Deletions cut 3 bases from V and 1 base from J, with 11 bases between. The germline V gene has CDR1 SGHRS and CDR2 YFSETQ. Here the CDR3 DNA reads TGCGCCAGCAGCTCTGCGGGGCCGTCCTACAATGAGCAGTTCTTC. Its protein is CASSSAGPSYNEQFF.